These T cell receptor beta chains were read from a single sample in a study of CD8+CD57+ T cells in acquired aplastic anemia. Each CDR3 protein gets one entry after TCRdb re-called the reads with MiXCR. The table shows about 110,000 distinct CDR3 sequences, with approximately 49% occurring only once. The sequencing sample was made of sorted CD4+, CD8+, or CD8+CD57+ T cells (not recorded which) from PBMCs. The source is a human donor in good health, serving as a control. Both conserved end residues are part of each CDR3. D genes are given only for firm matches. Some rows have no size entry. The others give once, few or many, or a class for an expanded clone.

D gene: TRBD1
V gene: TRBV6-5
clone size: .
J gene: TRBJ1-6
CDR3 protein: CASSYDRGSSPLHF
CDR3 DNA: TGTGCCAGCAGTTACGACAGGGGTTCTTCACCCCTCCACTTT

D gene: .
V gene: TRBV10-3
clone size: .
J gene: TRBJ1-1
CDR3 protein: CAIGRGPKDTEAFF
CDR3 DNA: TGTGCCATCGGGAGGGGCCCGAAGGACACTGAAGCTTTCTTT

D gene: .
V gene: TRBV27
clone size: .
J gene: TRBJ2-4
CDR3 protein: CASSSPWAGPENIQYF
CDR3 DNA: TGTGCCAGCAGTTCTCCCTGGGCGGGACCTGAAAACATTCAGTACTTC

D gene: TRBD1
V gene: TRBV9
clone size: .
J gene: TRBJ1-1
CDR3 protein: CASSVGDRNTEAFF
CDR3 DNA: TGTGCCAGCAGCGTAGGGGACAGGAACACTGAAGCTTTCTTT

D gene: TRBD1
V gene: TRBV13
clone size: many
J gene: TRBJ1-2
CDR3 protein: CASSAGQGTGGYTF
CDR3 DNA: TGTGCCAGCAGCGCTGGACAGGGAACCGGAGGCTACACCTTC

D gene: TRBD1
V gene: TRBV15
clone size: few
J gene: TRBJ1-4
CDR3 protein: CATSYRGPNEKLFF
CDR3 DNA: TGTGCCACCAGCTACAGGGGCCCGAATGAAAAACTGTTTTTT

D gene: TRBD1
V gene: TRBV7-8
clone size: .
J gene: TRBJ1-6
CDR3 protein: CASSLVPGGNSPLHF
CDR3 DNA: TGTGCCAGCAGCTTAGTTCCAGGGGGAAATTCACCCCTCCACTTT

D gene: TRBD1
V gene: TRBV24-1
clone size: .
J gene: TRBJ1-2
CDR3 protein: CATSDLTGGHGYTF
CDR3 DNA: TGTGCCACCAGTGATCTAACAGGGGGACATGGCTACACCTTC

D gene: .
V gene: TRBV5-1
clone size: .
J gene: TRBJ1-1
CDR3 protein: CASSLAPRQLSEAFF
CDR3 DNA: TGCGCCAGCAGCTTGGCACCACGACAGTTGAGTGAAGCTTTCTTT

D gene: .
V gene: TRBV9
clone size: few
J gene: TRBJ1-2
CDR3 protein: CASSEGVGYTF
CDR3 DNA: TGTGCCAGCAGCGAGGGGGTTGGCTACACCTTC

D gene: TRBD1
V gene: TRBV5-1
clone size: many
J gene: TRBJ2-3
CDR3 protein: CASSPTGDRTDTQYF
CDR3 DNA: TGCGCCAGCAGCCCAACAGGGGACCGCACAGATACGCAGTATTTT

D gene: TRBD2
V gene: TRBV24-1
clone size: .
J gene: TRBJ2-3
CDR3 protein: CATGSGGASDTQYF
CDR3 DNA: TGTGCCACCGGGAGCGGGGGGGCCTCGGATACGCAGTATTTT

D gene: .
V gene: TRBV12-3/TRBV12-4
clone size: once
J gene: TRBJ2-2
CDR3 protein: CASSPNLDTGELFF
CDR3 DNA: TGTGCCAGCAGCCCGAATCTAGACACCGGGGAGCTGTTTTTT

D gene: TRBD1
V gene: TRBV20-1
clone size: .
J gene: TRBJ2-1
CDR3 protein: CSARGPGTGVGGEQFF
CDR3 DNA: TGCAGTGCTAGAGGACCCGGGACAGGGGTAGGAGGTGAGCAGTTCTTC

D gene: .
V gene: TRBV12-3/TRBV12-4
clone size: many
J gene: TRBJ1-2
CDR3 protein: CASSSGQPYGYTF
CDR3 DNA: TGTGCCAGCAGCTCTGGGCAGCCCTATGGCTACACCTTC

D gene: TRBD1
V gene: TRBV2
clone size: .
J gene: TRBJ2-2
CDR3 protein: CASRESTGSAGELFF
CDR3 DNA: TGTGCCAGCAGGGAATCGACAGGGTCGGCCGGGGAGCTGTTTTTT

D gene: TRBD1
V gene: TRBV9
clone size: .
J gene: TRBJ2-5
CDR3 protein: CATSGVTGKLEIQYF
CDR3 DNA: TGTGCCACCAGCGGAGTGACAGGGAAGTTAGAGATCCAGTACTTC

D gene: .
V gene: TRBV29-1
clone size: .
J gene: TRBJ2-5
CDR3 protein: CSVEDPGRGRNLETQYF
CDR3 DNA: TGCAGCGTTGAAGATCCTGGGAGGGGGCGCAACCTCGAGACCCAGTACTTC

D gene: TRBD1
V gene: TRBV9
clone size: few
J gene: TRBJ2-3
CDR3 protein: CASRGQGYDTQYF
CDR3 DNA: TGTGCCAGCAGGGGACAGGGTTACGATACGCAGTATTTT

D gene: .
V gene: TRBV7-9
clone size: .
J gene: TRBJ1-1
CDR3 protein: CASSAPQGMNTEAFF
CDR3 DNA: TGTGCCAGCAGCGCGCCACAGGGAATGAACACTGAAGCTTTCTTT

D gene: .
V gene: TRBV2
clone size: .
J gene: TRBJ1-6
CDR3 protein: CASSPGLGNSPLHF
CDR3 DNA: TGTGCCAGCAGTCCGGGCTTGGGAAATTCACCCCTCCACTTT

D gene: .
V gene: TRBV4-1
clone size: .
J gene: TRBJ2-5
CDR3 protein: CASSQDVRSQETQYF
CDR3 DNA: TGCGCCAGCAGCCAAGACGTCCGGAGCCAAGAGACCCAGTACTTC

D gene: .
V gene: TRBV2
clone size: .
J gene: TRBJ2-2
CDR3 protein: CASSEPRIQGGELFF
CDR3 DNA: TGTGCCAGCAGTGAACCGCGTATACAGGGCGGGGAGCTGTTTTTT

D gene: .
V gene: TRBV7-2
clone size: few
J gene: TRBJ1-5
CDR3 protein: CASSPDRSPNQPQHF
CDR3 DNA: TGTGCCAGCAGCCCAGACAGGTCTCCCAATCAGCCCCAGCATTTT

D gene: .
V gene: TRBV7-2
clone size: many
J gene: TRBJ1-1
CDR3 protein: CASSLPRREAFF
CDR3 DNA: TGTGCCAGCAGCCTCCCCCGCAGGGAAGCTTTCTTT

D gene: .
V gene: TRBV20-1
clone size: .
J gene: TRBJ1-5
CDR3 protein: CSASVAGQNQPQHF
CDR3 DNA: TGCAGTGCTAGTGTTGCAGGTCAAAATCAGCCCCAGCATTTT

D gene: .
V gene: TRBV10-3
clone size: .
J gene: TRBJ1-2
CDR3 protein: CAISESGTKISGYTF
CDR3 DNA: TGTGCCATCAGTGAGTCGGGAACCAAAATTTCTGGCTACACCTTC

D gene: TRBD1
V gene: TRBV5-5
clone size: .
J gene: TRBJ1-1
CDR3 protein: CASSLVTGSTEAFF
CDR3 DNA: TGTGCCAGCAGCTTGGTGACAGGGAGCACTGAAGCTTTCTTT

D gene: .
V gene: TRBV7-9
clone size: many
J gene: TRBJ2-7
CDR3 protein: CASSLARHDEQYF
CDR3 DNA: TGTGCCAGCAGCTTAGCGCGTCACGACGAGCAGTACTTC

D gene: TRBD1
V gene: TRBV10-1
clone size: .
J gene: TRBJ2-1
CDR3 protein: CASSAGTGDREQFF
CDR3 DNA: TGCGCCAGCAGTGCCGGGACAGGGGACCGTGAGCAGTTCTTC

D gene: .
V gene: TRBV6-2/TRBV6-3
clone size: few
J gene: TRBJ2-1
CDR3 protein: CASSYEVSTQFEQFF
CDR3 DNA: TGTGCCAGCAGTTATGAGGTTTCGACCCAGTTTGAGCAGTTCTTC

D gene: .
V gene: TRBV5-6
clone size: .
J gene: TRBJ2-7
CDR3 protein: CASSSVSGREQYF
CDR3 DNA: TGTGCCAGCAGCTCCGTCAGTGGGCGGGAGCAGTACTTC

D gene: .
V gene: TRBV29-1
clone size: .
J gene: TRBJ1-2
CDR3 protein: CSVGTPGRTYGYTF
CDR3 DNA: TGCAGCGTCGGAACTCCGGGACGGACCTATGGCTACACCTTC

D gene: .
V gene: TRBV7-2
clone size: many
J gene: TRBJ1-5
CDR3 protein: CASSLITGSQPQHF
CDR3 DNA: TGTGCCAGCAGCTTAATCACGGGTTCTCAGCCCCAGCATTTT

D gene: .
V gene: TRBV9
clone size: .
J gene: TRBJ2-3
CDR3 protein: CASSVAGEEYTETDTQYF
CDR3 DNA: TGTGCCAGCAGCGTAGCGGGGGAGGAATATACCGAAACAGATACGCAGTATTTT

D gene: .
V gene: TRBV29-1
clone size: .
J gene: TRBJ2-3
CDR3 protein: CSVEDPRRGGQYF
CDR3 DNA: TGCAGCGTTGAAGATCCGCGACGGGGAGGGCAGTATTTT

D gene: .
V gene: TRBV2
clone size: .
J gene: TRBJ2-7
CDR3 protein: CASSLGDERHF
CDR3 DNA: TGTGCCAGCAGCCTAGGGGACGAGCGGCACTTC

D gene: TRBD1
V gene: TRBV5-6
clone size: .
J gene: TRBJ1-6
CDR3 protein: CASSEGTASNSPLHF
CDR3 DNA: TGTGCCAGCAGCGAGGGGACAGCGAGTAATTCACCCCTCCACTTT

D gene: .
V gene: TRBV7-9
clone size: .
J gene: TRBJ1-2
CDR3 protein: CASSPDNYGYTF
CDR3 DNA: TGTGCCAGCAGCCCGGATAACTATGGCTACACCTTC

D gene: TRBD1
V gene: TRBV19
clone size: .
J gene: TRBJ2-1
CDR3 protein: CASSMGQGANEQFF
CDR3 DNA: TGTGCCAGTAGTATGGGCCAGGGGGCGAATGAGCAGTTCTTC

D gene: .
V gene: TRBV9
clone size: .
J gene: TRBJ2-5
CDR3 protein: CASSVRGETQYF
CDR3 DNA: TGTGCCAGCAGCGTACGGGGGGAGACCCAGTACTTC

D gene: .
V gene: TRBV12-3/TRBV12-4
clone size: many
J gene: TRBJ2-1
CDR3 protein: CASSPSQSYNEQFF
CDR3 DNA: TGTGCCAGCAGTCCAAGCCAGAGTTACAATGAGCAGTTCTTC

D gene: .
V gene: TRBV19
clone size: .
J gene: TRBJ1-2
CDR3 protein: CASSIAEGYTF
CDR3 DNA: TGTGCCAGTAGTATAGCGGAGGGCTACACCTTC

D gene: TRBD1
V gene: TRBV5-6
clone size: many
J gene: TRBJ1-6
CDR3 protein: CASSSTGEGSPLHF
CDR3 DNA: TGTGCCAGCAGCTCGACAGGGGAAGGGTCACCCCTCCACTTT

D gene: .
V gene: TRBV2
clone size: few
J gene: TRBJ2-7
CDR3 protein: CASSADYEQYF
CDR3 DNA: TGTGCCAGCAGTGCCGACTACGAGCAGTACTTC

D gene: .
V gene: TRBV29-1
clone size: once
J gene: TRBJ2-1
CDR3 protein: CSSGTSEQFF
CDR3 DNA: TGCAGCTCCGGGACATCCGAGCAGTTCTTC

D gene: .
V gene: TRBV15
clone size: .
J gene: TRBJ1-2
CDR3 protein: CATSFRTVGYTF
CDR3 DNA: TGTGCCACCAGCTTCCGGACAGTTGGCTACACCTTC

D gene: TRBD1
V gene: TRBV25-1
clone size: .
J gene: TRBJ2-2
CDR3 protein: CASSFSILPGQGITNTGELFF
CDR3 DNA: TGTGCCAGCAGTTTTTCGATACTACCGGGACAGGGCATAACGAACACCGGGGAGCTGTTTTTT

D gene: .
V gene: TRBV6-5
clone size: many
J gene: TRBJ1-6
CDR3 protein: CASSSNAERRNSPLHF
CDR3 DNA: TGTGCCAGCAGTTCCAACGCCGAGCGACGGAATTCACCCCTCCACTTT

D gene: .
V gene: TRBV15
clone size: .
J gene: TRBJ2-7
CDR3 protein: CATSVSGVWGEQYF
CDR3 DNA: TGTGCCACCAGCGTTTCCGGGGTCTGGGGCGAGCAGTACTTC

D gene: TRBD1
V gene: TRBV9
clone size: .
J gene: TRBJ1-3
CDR3 protein: CASSVEGRDRLF
CDR3 DNA: TGTGCCAGCAGCGTAGAGGGGCGGGACAGGCTCTTT

D gene: .
V gene: TRBV10-3
clone size: few
J gene: TRBJ1-1
CDR3 protein: CATDPSGTIMEAFF
CDR3 DNA: TGTGCCACCGACCCCTCCGGGACAATCATGGAAGCTTTCTTT

D gene: TRBD1
V gene: TRBV11-2
clone size: .
J gene: TRBJ1-2
CDR3 protein: CASSLEPGQVFHGYTF
CDR3 DNA: TGTGCCAGCAGCTTAGAACCGGGACAGGTCTTCCATGGCTACACCTTC